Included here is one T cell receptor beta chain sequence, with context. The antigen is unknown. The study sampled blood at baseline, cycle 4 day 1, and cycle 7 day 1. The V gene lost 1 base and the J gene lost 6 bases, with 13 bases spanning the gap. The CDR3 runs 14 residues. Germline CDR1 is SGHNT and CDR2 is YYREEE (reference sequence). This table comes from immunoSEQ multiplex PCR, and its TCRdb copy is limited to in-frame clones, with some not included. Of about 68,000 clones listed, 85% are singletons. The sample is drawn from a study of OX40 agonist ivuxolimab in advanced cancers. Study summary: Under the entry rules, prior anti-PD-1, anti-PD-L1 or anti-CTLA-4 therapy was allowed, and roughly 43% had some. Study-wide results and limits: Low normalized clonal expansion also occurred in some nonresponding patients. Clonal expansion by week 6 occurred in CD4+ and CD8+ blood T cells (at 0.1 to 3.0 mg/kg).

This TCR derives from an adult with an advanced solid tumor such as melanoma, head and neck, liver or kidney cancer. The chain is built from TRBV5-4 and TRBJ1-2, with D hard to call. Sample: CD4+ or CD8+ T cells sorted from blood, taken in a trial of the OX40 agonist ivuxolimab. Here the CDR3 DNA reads TGTGCCAGCAGCTTGTACGGGATATTGAATGGCTACACCTTC. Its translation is CASSLYGILNGYTF.